This entry lists 5 T cell receptor beta chains sequenced from one sample in a study of cytotoxic CD8 clonotypes in ibrutinib-treated CLL. Measured with immunoSEQ multiplex PCR; TCRdb has only the in-frame clones, and not every one. The repertoire holds about 160,000 clones, with roughly 88% as singletons. The sequences come from PBMCs, collected at disease progression, from a patient treated with ibrutinib. These receptors were obtained from a human donor with chronic lymphocytic leukemia.

The chain links TRBV5-6 to TRBJ1-2; D possibly corresponds to TRBD1 (5 bases). CDR1 and CDR2 (germline): SGHDT, YYEEEE. The CDR3 has 14 amino acids. The germline V and J ends were trimmed by 1 base and 7 bases, with 14 bases remaining between them. This CDR3 is CASSLWVGRSGYTF. CDR3 bases: TGTGCCAGCAGCTTGTGGGTGGGGCGAAGTGGCTACACCTTC.

The genes are TRBV18 and TRBJ1-4; TRBD1 matches at 8 bases. V dropped 4 bases and J dropped 6; count of bases not matched to a gene: 7. The CDR3 runs 15 residues. Germline V CDR1 and CDR2: KGHSH, LQKENI. CDR3 residues: CASSQHRGSDEKLFF. CDR3 in DNA: TGTGCCAGCTCACAACACAGGGGGTCGGATGAAAAACTGTTTTTT.

This clone was detected only once. J is TRBJ2-4 and V is TRBV5-1, with 8 nucleotides matching TRBD1. Per germline, CDR1 SGHRS and CDR2 YFSETQ. This CDR3 contains 17 residues. J lost 3 bases, V lost 6 bases, and 14 bases had no gene match. The CDR3 loop is CASNSGQVSLGKNIQYF. In DNA form, the CDR3 reads TGCGCCAGCAATTCGGGACAGGTATCTCTTGGCAAAAACATTCAGTACTTC. Combining the CDR3 with reference TRBV5-1 and TRBJ2-4 gives the whole variable domain KAGVTQTPRYLIKTRGQQVTLSCSPISGHRSVSWYQQTPGQGLQFLFEYFSETQRNKGNFPGRFSGRQFSNSRSEMNVSTLELGDSALYLCASNSGQVSLGKNIQYFGAGTRLSVL.

The chain uses TRBV19 and TRBJ1-5, with TRBD1 matching 11 bases. Germline V lookup: CDR1 LNHDA, CDR2 SQIVND (reference sequence). J gave up 0 bases and V 4 bases, and 5 bases lay outside the gene matches. CDR3 length: 17 amino acids. The CDR3 nucleotides are TGTGCCAGTAGTAGAGGGACAGGGGGATCTAGCAATCAGCCCCAGCATTTT. Translating it yields CASSRGTGGSSNQPQHF.

The chain employs TRBV19 and TRBJ2-2; perhaps TRBD1 as D (5 bases). Trimming removed 4 bases from V and 7 bases from J, with 16 bases in between. The CDR3 contains 15 residues. Germline V gives CDR1 LNHDA, CDR2 SQIVND (reference sequence). The chain's CDR3 is CASSTGPSRGGELFF. Here the CDR3 DNA reads TGTGCCAGTAGTACGGGCCCTAGTAGGGGCGGGGAGCTGTTTTTT.